This entry lists 32 T cell receptor beta chains sequenced from one sample in a study of blood T cell repertoires in COVID-19. Libraries were prepared by immunoSEQ multiplex PCR; TCRdb keeps only in-frame clonotypes and omits some of them. The table has around 93,000 clones, around nine tenths seen once. Sequencing was carried out using peripheral blood. Receptors were obtained from a human donor in a cohort sampled during active COVID-19.

V usage is TRBV19 and J usage is TRBJ1-6, with 11 nucleotides matching TRBD1. The CDR3 spans 15 residues. CDR1 is LNHDA, CDR2 SQIVND, per germline (reference sequence). The ends lost 6 bases at V and 4 bases at J; junction bases unmatched: 2. CDR3 loop: CASRGQGEYNSPLHF. The CDR3 region has the DNA TGTGCCAGTAGGGGACAGGGGGAGTATAATTCACCCCTCCACTTT.

CDR3 amino acids: CASSPGLTGNTIYF. CDR3 DNA: TGTGCCAGCTCACCAGGGCTGACTGGAAACACCATATATTTT. The chain employs TRBV18 and TRBJ1-3; D call uncertain. Germline V gene sequence: CDR1 KGHSH, CDR2 LQKENI. V was shortened by 2 bases and J by 2 bases, with 7 bases between the two germline ends. This CDR3 comprises 14 residues. Full variable domain (missing parts from reference TRBV18 and TRBJ1-3): NAGVMQNPRHLVRRRGQEARLRCSPMKGHSHVYWYRQLPEEGLKFMVYLQKENIIDESGMPKERFSAEFPKEGPSILRIQQVVRGDSAAYFCASSPGLTGNTIYFGEGSWLTVV.

The chain employs TRBV4-1 and TRBJ1-4; 8 nucleotides agree with TRBD1. V trimming: 4 bases; J trimming: 8 bases; junction bases outside the gene matches: 6. Germline V gives CDR1 MGHRA, CDR2 YSYEKL. The CDR3 sequence is 14 residues long. The CDR3 region is CASSPPTGEEKLFF. Here the CDR3 DNA reads TGCGCCAGCAGCCCGCCGACAGGGGAGGAAAAACTGTTTTTT.

The V and J genes are TRBV6-5 and TRBJ1-2; D is possibly TRBD1 (6 bases). V lost 8 bases and J lost 3, with 13 bases in between. Germline CDR1 MNHEY, CDR2 SVGAGI. This CDR3 region has 13 residues. CDR3 protein: CASGRGVDYGYTF. The CDR3 DNA follows: TGTGCCAGCGGGAGGGGGGTGGACTATGGCTACACCTTC.

The chain carries TRBV7-2 and TRBJ2-7; D is ambiguous. Trimming left V 0 bases short and J 2 bases short, with 8 bases between. This CDR3 has 14 amino acids. The V gene's germline CDR1 is SGHTA and CDR2 FQGNSA. The CDR3 DNA follows: TGTGCCAGCAGCTTAGCGCAGGCCGCCTACGAGCAGTACTTC. It codes for CASSLAQAAYEQYF.

The DNA for the CDR3 is TGTGCCAGCTCACCAGACAGAAACGAGCAGTACTTC. Its translation is CASSPDRNEQYF. The J gene is TRBJ2-7, the V gene TRBV18; TRBD1 is a possible D gene (5 bases). This CDR3 spans 12 amino acids. V dropped 2 bases and J dropped 5 bases, with 7 bases sitting between them. Germline V CDR1 and CDR2: KGHSH, LQKENI. Full variable domain (missing parts from reference TRBV18 and TRBJ2-7): NAGVMQNPRHLVRRRGQEARLRCSPMKGHSHVYWYRQLPEEGLKFMVYLQKENIIDESGMPKERFSAEFPKEGPSILRIQQVVRGDSAAYFCASSPDRNEQYFGPGTRLTVT.

This chain uses TRBV12-5 with TRBJ2-3, with a tentative D call TRBD1 (6 bases). Germline V CDR1 and CDR2: LGHNT, FRNRAP. The CDR3 extends over 13 amino acids. Trimming stripped 6 bases from V and 2 bases from J, with 9 bases between. In DNA form, the CDR3 reads TGTGCTAGTGGGGACAGAAACACAGATACGCAGTATTTT. It codes for CASGDRNTDTQYF.

The gene calls are TRBV7-8 and TRBJ2-7; a possible D gene is TRBD2 (6 bases). Trimming cost V 1 base and J 4 bases, with 14 bases left between them. This CDR3 comprises 15 residues. The germline gives CDR1 SGHVS, CDR2 FQNEAQ. Here the CDR3 DNA reads TGTGCCAGCAGCTTAGTTGGAGGGGCGGAGTACGAGCAGTACTTC. It codes for CASSLVGGAEYEQYF.

V and J are TRBV24-1 and TRBJ2-1; D is undetermined. Germline V CDR1 and CDR2: KGHDR, SFDVKD. Trimming took off 3 bases at V and 8 bases at J, with 7 bases between the two ends. This CDR3 is 12 amino acids long. CDR3 protein: CATSDSEDEQFF. Here the CDR3 DNA reads TGTGCCACCAGTGATAGCGAAGATGAGCAGTTCTTC.

This rearrangement joins TRBV19 to TRBJ1-6, with TRBD1 identical over 8 bases. The CDR3 is 13 residues long. Trimming removed 6 bases from V and 9 bases from J; junction bases left unmatched: 4. In germline, CDR1 is LNHDA, CDR2 SQIVND (reference sequence). The CDR3 DNA follows: TGTGCCAGTAGGGACAGGGTCTCTTCACCCCTCCACTTT. Protein: CASRDRVSSPLHF.

The chain couples TRBV27 to TRBJ2-7; weak D call: TRBD1 (5 bases). The V gene's germline CDR1 is MNHEY and CDR2 SMNVEV (reference sequence). The ends were cut back, 3 bases at V and 0 bases at J, with 12 bases in the middle. The CDR3 covers 15 residues. The CDR3 nucleotides read TGTGCCAGCAGTTTTAAGGACACAGGCTCCTACGAGCAGTACTTC. Protein product: CASSFKDTGSYEQYF.

This clone came up once. This chain uses TRBV6-5 with TRBJ1-2; 8 bases are shared with TRBD1. Germline V gene lookup returns CDR1 MNHEY and CDR2 SVGAGI. With 5 bases clipped from V and 6 bases from J, the junction kept 5 bases outside the gene matches. This CDR3 contains 13 residues. Here the CDR3 reads CASSPRTGNGYTF. CDR3 nucleotides: TGTGCCAGCAGTCCGCGGACAGGGAATGGCTACACCTTC.

This chain uses TRBV5-1 with TRBJ1-2, with D uncertain. Looked up from germline, CDR1 is SGHRS and CDR2 is YFSETQ. This CDR3 region has 14 residues. V lost 1 base and J 4 bases, leaving 11 bases between the germline ends. CDR3 sequence: CASSLTYTIYGYTF. The CDR3 DNA reads as TGCGCCAGCAGCTTGACATACACAATCTATGGCTACACCTTC.

The chain combines TRBV7-2 with TRBJ2-5; D not certain. V was pared by 10 bases and J by 4 bases, with 16 bases between. This CDR3 contains 13 residues. Germline V CDR1 and CDR2: SGHTA, FQGNSA. As DNA, the CDR3 is TGTGCCATCACCCGGGTCCTGGGAGAGACCCAGTACTTC. Amino acids: CAITRVLGETQYF.

The chain employs TRBV10-3 and TRBJ2-3; TRBD2 matches 13 bases. The V segment lost 8 bases and the J segment 4 bases; nucleotides outside the gene matches: 6. The CDR3 runs to 15 residues. In germline, CDR1 is ENHRY, CDR2 SYGVKD. The CDR3 DNA reads as TGTGCCATCTGCCGGACTAGCGGGGGACCAGATACGCAGTATTTT. It specifies CAICRTSGGPDTQYF.

This clone was recorded once. CDR3 protein: CASSLWTAYEQYF. Written as DNA, the CDR3 is TGTGCCAGCAGTCTATGGACAGCGTACGAGCAGTACTTC. J is TRBJ2-7 and V is TRBV6-2 or TRBV6-3; TRBD1 might be the D (6 bases). Germline V gene lookup returns CDR1 MNHEY and CDR2 SVGEGT. This CDR3 is built from 13 residues. V lost 5 bases and J lost 4, with 12 bases in between.

The chain is built from TRBV30 and TRBJ2-3, with TRBD1 identical over 9 bases. The J segment lost 6 bases and the V segment lost 4 bases, leaving 11 bases of the junction unmatched. The V gene's germline CDR1 is GTSNPN and CDR2 SVGIG (reference sequence). The CDR3 runs 15 residues. The CDR3 protein is CAWTRPGQGRDTQYF. The DNA for the CDR3 is TGTGCCTGGACCCGACCGGGACAGGGTAGGGATACGCAGTATTTT.

This chain connects TRBV4-2 to TRBJ2-3, with 9 bases that match TRBD2. This CDR3 is built from 16 residues. Germline loops: CDR1 LGHNA, CDR2 YNFKEQ. After removal of 0 bases from V and 3 bases from J, the junction contained 4 bases not matched to a gene. The DNA of the CDR3 is TGTGCCAGCAGCCAAGACGTAGCGGGGGCTACAGATACGCAGTATTTT. Encoded protein: CASSQDVAGATDTQYF.

The chain employs TRBV6-2 or TRBV6-3 and TRBJ1-4, with TRBD1 as a possible D gene (6 bases). The V end lost 5 bases, the J end lost 8 bases, and 18 bases lay between the germline ends. Germline V gene data show CDR1 as MNHEY and CDR2 as SVGEGT. The CDR3 is 15 residues long. CDR3 protein: CASSPPLTGREKLFF. DNA of the CDR3: TGTGCCAGCAGTCCCCCGCTTACAGGGCGAGAAAAACTGTTTTTT.

The chain links TRBV27 to TRBJ1-2; D gene unclear. This CDR3 is 14 amino acids long. V was cut by 4 bases and J by 5 bases, with 14 bases left in between. Germline assignment: CDR1 MNHEY and CDR2 SMNVEV (reference sequence). CDR3 in amino acids: CASSSRGFGYGYTF. CDR3 sequence (DNA): TGTGCCAGCAGTTCCCGGGGTTTTGGGTATGGCTACACCTTC.

The chain is built from TRBV7-8 and TRBJ2-3, with 14 nucleotides matching TRBD2. The CDR3 has 19 residues. The germline V gene has CDR1 SGHVS and CDR2 FQNEAQ. Unmatched junction bases numbered 14, after V lost 5 bases and J lost 4 bases. The CDR3 region is CASSLSTSGGAISSDTQYF. As DNA, the CDR3 is TGTGCCAGCAGCCTATCGACTAGCGGGGGGGCCATTTCATCAGATACGCAGTATTTT.

The rearrangement links TRBV3-1 (or the pseudogene TRBV3-2) to TRBJ2-2, with 7 nucleotides matching TRBD2. CDR1 is LGHDT, CDR2 YNNKEL, per germline (reference sequence). The CDR3 consists of 13 residues. The J segment lost 6 bases and the V segment lost 6 bases, leaving 4 bases of the junction unmatched. The CDR3 sequence is CASSPSGAGELFF. CDR3 sequence (DNA): TGTGCCAGCAGTCCCAGCGGGGCCGGGGAGCTGTTTTTT.

V is TRBV28 and J is TRBJ1-5; 9 bases fit TRBD1. With 6 bases clipped from V and 6 bases from J, the junction kept 12 bases outside the gene matches. Germline assignment: CDR1 MDHEN and CDR2 SYDVKM. CDR3 size: 16 residues. CDR3 amino acids: CASRTQGARRTQPQHF. The CDR3 DNA reads TGTGCCAGCAGAACACAGGGGGCGCGACGTACTCAGCCCCAGCATTTT.

The chain employs TRBV4-1 and TRBJ2-7; 8 positions agree with TRBD2. V dropped 3 bases and J dropped 3; count of bases not matched to a gene: 10. Germline CDR1 reads MGHRA; CDR2 reads YSYEKL. The CDR3 runs to 16 residues. The CDR3 protein is CASSHGSGREFYEQYF. The CDR3 nucleotides read TGCGCCAGCAGCCATGGGAGCGGGAGAGAATTCTACGAGCAGTACTTC.

Here the CDR3 DNA reads TGTGCCAGCAGCGTAGCAAGCGGGGGGTGGGAGACCCAGTACTTC. Amino acids: CASSVASGGWETQYF. The chain couples TRBV9 to TRBJ2-5, with 9 bases identical to TRBD2. With V trimmed by 0 bases and J by 5 bases, 5 bases remained unmatched. Germline V gene data show CDR1 as SGDLS and CDR2 as YYNGEE. This CDR3 is 15 amino acids long.

The table lists this clone with a few counts. J is TRBJ2-7 and V is TRBV6-5, with TRBD2 identical over 7 bases. Germline values: CDR1 MNHEY, CDR2 SVGAGI. J lost 8 bases, V lost 2 bases, and 9 bases had no gene match. The CDR3 has 14 amino acids. Here the CDR3 DNA reads TGTGCCAGCAGTTACCGGGAGGTTAATTCAAAGCAGTACTTC. Translation gives CASSYREVNSKQYF.

The chain recombines TRBV24-1 with TRBJ2-3, with D maybe TRBD1 (6 bases). The CDR3 sequence is 17 residues long. V gave up 3 bases and J gave up 4 bases, with 19 bases separating them. From germline, CDR1 is KGHDR and CDR2 SFDVKD. The CDR3 DNA sequence: TGTGCCACCAGTGATCCAGGGCTGGGGGCTTTTTCAGATACGCAGTATTTT. Amino acids: CATSDPGLGAFSDTQYF.

This sequence joins TRBV5-1 and TRBJ1-2; 7 nucleotides match TRBD1. CDR3 size: 15 residues. CDR1 is SGHRS and CDR2 is YFSETQ in the germline V gene. Germline trimming cut 0 bases from V and 7 bases from J; bases unmatched to any gene: 9. The CDR3 sequence is CASSLETGRASGYTF. CDR3 DNA: TGCGCCAGCAGCTTGGAGACAGGGAGAGCGAGTGGCTACACCTTC.

This chain uses TRBV6-2 or TRBV6-3 with TRBJ2-5; tentative D call: TRBD1 (5 bases). Per germline, CDR1 MNHEY and CDR2 SVGEGT. This CDR3 comprises 13 residues. The ends were cut back, 6 bases at V and 9 bases at J, with 17 bases in the middle. The CDR3 nucleotides are TGTGCCAGCAGGTACAGACAGCTCCCGGCCCAGTACTTC. This encodes CASRYRQLPAQYF.

This CDR3 is CASSLGQGLTYEQYF. The CDR3 DNA reads as TGTGCCAGCAGCTTGGGACAGGGGTTGACCTACGAGCAGTACTTC. The rearrangement joins TRBV13 to TRBJ2-7; 10 nucleotides line up with TRBD1. The germline CDR1 and CDR2 sequences are PRHDT and FYEKMQ (reference sequence). The CDR3 contains 15 residues. The J segment lost 2 bases and the V segment lost 3 bases, leaving 4 bases of the junction unmatched.

The CDR3 region is CASSITGVGNEQFF. CDR3 nucleotide sequence: TGTGCCAGTAGTATTACAGGGGTCGGAAATGAGCAGTTCTTC. The chain combines TRBV19 with TRBJ2-1; 7 nucleotides line up with TRBD1. Germline assignment: CDR1 LNHDA and CDR2 SQIVND (reference sequence). Trimming removed 3 bases from V and 7 bases from J; junction bases left unmatched: 6. This CDR3 has 14 amino acids.

V gene TRBV4-3 combines with J gene TRBJ2-2; a weak D match, TRBD2 (5 bases). The CDR3 is 15 amino acids. In germline, CDR1 is LGHNA, CDR2 YSLEER. V dropped 4 bases and J dropped 1 base, with 10 bases sitting between them. The CDR3 spells CASSRLAKNTGELFF. CDR3 DNA: TGCGCCAGCAGCCGGTTAGCGAAGAACACCGGGGAGCTGTTTTTT.